This T cell receptor beta chain was captured by sequencing in a study of CD8+ T cells in alopecia areata. In the study overall: Oral tofacitinib (5 to 10 mg twice daily) was administered to treated patients.

The treatment was: oral pan-JAK inhibitor, 5-10 mg twice daily. The study team obtained lesional scalp punch biopsies and peripheral blood from alopecia areata patients. This clone has just a few counts. The CDR3 is 17 amino acids. With 8 bases clipped from V and 0 bases from J, the junction kept 7 bases outside the gene matches. Germline V gene data show CDR1 as SNHLY and CDR2 as FYNNEI. Isolated RNA was reverse transcribed into cDNA used as the sequencing template. Some clones are missing from TCRdb's copy, which holds only in-frame ones; the method was immunoSEQ multiplex PCR. The sample includes 70,000 or so clones, 29% of them seen just once.

The chain uses TRBV2 and TRBJ2-6, with 10 positions matching TRBD1. This receptor was obtained from a human donor with alopecia areata. The sequencing used CD8+ T cells sorted from blood, collected at week 4, from a patient treated with tofacitinib. This chain's CDR3 is CASLRDRGFSGANVLTF. The CDR3 nucleotides read TGTGCCAGCCTCCGGGACAGGGGATTCTCTGGGGCCAACGTCCTGACTTTC. The whole variable domain, remainder taken from reference TRBV2 and TRBJ2-6, is EPEVTQTPSHQVTQMGQEVILRCVPISNHLYFYWYRQILGQKVEFLVSFYNNEISEKSEIFDDQFSVERPDGSNFTLKIRSTKLEDSAMYFCASLRDRGFSGANVLTFGAGSRLTVL.